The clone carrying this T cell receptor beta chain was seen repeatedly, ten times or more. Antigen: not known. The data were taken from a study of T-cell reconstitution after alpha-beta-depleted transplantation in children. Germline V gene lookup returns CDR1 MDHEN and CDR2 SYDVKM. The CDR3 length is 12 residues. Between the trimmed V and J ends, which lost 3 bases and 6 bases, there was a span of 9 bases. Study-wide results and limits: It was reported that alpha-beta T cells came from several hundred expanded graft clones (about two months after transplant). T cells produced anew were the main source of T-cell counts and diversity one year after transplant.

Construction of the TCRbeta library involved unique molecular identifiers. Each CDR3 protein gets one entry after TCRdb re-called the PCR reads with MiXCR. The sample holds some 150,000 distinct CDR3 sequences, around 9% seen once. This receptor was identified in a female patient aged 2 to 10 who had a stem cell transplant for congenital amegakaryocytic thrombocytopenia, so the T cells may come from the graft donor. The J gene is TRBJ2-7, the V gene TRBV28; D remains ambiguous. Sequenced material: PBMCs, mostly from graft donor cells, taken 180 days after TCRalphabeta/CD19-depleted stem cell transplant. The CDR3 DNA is TGTGCCAGCAGTTTGGATTGGGCCGAGCAGTACTTC. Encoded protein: CASSLDWAEQYF.